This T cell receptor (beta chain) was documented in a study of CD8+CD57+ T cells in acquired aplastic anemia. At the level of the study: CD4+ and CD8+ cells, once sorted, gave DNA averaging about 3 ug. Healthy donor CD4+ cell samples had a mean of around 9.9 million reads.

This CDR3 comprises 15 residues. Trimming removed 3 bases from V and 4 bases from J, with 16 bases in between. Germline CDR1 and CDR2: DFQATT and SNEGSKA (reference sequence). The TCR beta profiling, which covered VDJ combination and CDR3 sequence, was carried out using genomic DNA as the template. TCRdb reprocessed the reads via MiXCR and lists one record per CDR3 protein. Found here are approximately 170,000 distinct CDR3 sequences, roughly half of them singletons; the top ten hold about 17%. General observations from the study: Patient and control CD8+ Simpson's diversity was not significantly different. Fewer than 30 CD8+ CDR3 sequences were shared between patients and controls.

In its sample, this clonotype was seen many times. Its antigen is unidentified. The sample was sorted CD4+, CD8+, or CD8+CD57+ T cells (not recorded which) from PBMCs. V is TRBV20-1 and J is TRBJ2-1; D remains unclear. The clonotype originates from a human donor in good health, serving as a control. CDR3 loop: CSASGRHSLYNEQFF. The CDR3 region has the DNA TGCAGTGCTAGCGGACGACACTCTTTGTACAATGAGCAGTTCTTC.